The 9 T cell receptor beta chains in this list originate from one sample, sequenced in a study of spatial heterogeneity in lung cancer. TCRdb passed the 5' RACE reads through MiXCR, listing each CDR3 protein once. The data contain about 120,000 distinct CDR3 sequences, approximately 11% of them singletons. As to time point: blood at routine non-recurrence follow-up after resection. Sample: PBMCs, taken at follow-up. These receptors were collected from a female donor with early-stage non-small cell lung cancer.

The chain couples TRBV7-6 to TRBJ2-1; 8 positions agree with TRBD1. The CDR3 is made up of 15 amino acids. The J segment lost 7 bases and the V segment lost 4 bases, leaving 9 bases of the junction unmatched. Germline V CDR1 and CDR2: SGHVS, FNYEAQ. The CDR3 spells CASSSAGTGGNEQFF. DNA of the CDR3: TGTGCCAGCAGCTCCGCCGGGACAGGAGGAAATGAGCAGTTCTTC.

This clonotype occurred a few times. The chain employs TRBV11-3 and TRBJ2-2; 7 bases match TRBD1. This CDR3 comprises 16 residues. The junction had 6 bases not matched to a gene; V was cut back by 5 bases and J by 0 bases. Germline V gene lookup returns CDR1 SGHNT and CDR2 YENEEA. The CDR3 nucleotides are TGTGCCAGCAGCCCTCGGACAGGCCCGAACACCGGGGAGCTGTTTTTT. Translation: CASSPRTGPNTGELFF.

This clonotype was found many times. This chain links TRBV3-1 with TRBJ2-3; tentatively, D is TRBD2 (5 bases). Germline CDR1 reads LGHDT; CDR2 reads YNNKEL (reference sequence). This CDR3 spans 14 amino acids. V lost 4 bases and J 4 bases, leaving 12 bases between the germline ends. CDR3 in amino acids: CASSLRGAPDTQYF. The CDR3 coding sequence is TGTGCCAGCAGCCTCCGGGGAGCCCCAGATACGCAGTATTTT.

The J gene is TRBJ2-1, the V gene TRBV7-8; D may be TRBD2 (5 bases). CDR1 SGHVS and CDR2 FQNEAQ come from the germline V gene. The CDR3 length is 15 residues. V was trimmed by 3 bases and J by 7 bases, leaving 16 bases between them. The CDR3 nucleotides are TGTGCCAGCAGCTTGAAGAGGCTAGCTATAAATGAGCAGTTCTTC. Its protein is CASSLKRLAINEQFF.

The sample holds a few counts of this clonotype. The chain employs TRBV3-1 and TRBJ2-7, with D perhaps TRBD2 (6 bases). CDR1 and CDR2 (germline): LGHDT, YNNKEL (reference sequence). The CDR3 length is 13 residues. V lost 5 bases to trimming and J lost 3 bases, with 11 bases between them. The CDR3 spells CASSKTRVYEQYF. The CDR3 DNA sequence: TGTGCCAGCAGCAAGACTAGAGTCTACGAGCAGTACTTC.

The chain couples TRBV5-1 to TRBJ2-3; 10 positions match TRBD2. This CDR3 is 15 amino acids long. In germline, CDR1 is SGHRS, CDR2 YFSETQ. The J segment lost 6 bases and the V segment lost 4 bases, leaving 8 bases of the junction unmatched. The CDR3 reads CASSPGHSGGDTQYF. The CDR3, as DNA: TGCGCCAGCAGCCCCGGGCATAGCGGGGGGGATACGCAGTATTTT.

The gene calls are TRBV7-9 and TRBJ2-1; 7 bases map to TRBD1. Germline V gene lookup returns CDR1 SEHNR and CDR2 FQNEAQ (reference sequence). The V gene end was trimmed by 5 bases and the J gene end by 3 bases; junction bases not matched to a gene: 13. The CDR3 has 17 amino acids. The CDR3 nucleotides read TGTGCCAGCAGCCTTAACAGGGGAACATCCGGCTACAATGAGCAGTTCTTC. This codes for CASSLNRGTSGYNEQFF.

This clonotype has a handful of counts. The chain is built from TRBV6-2 or TRBV6-3 and TRBJ2-5; 16 positions agree with TRBD2. The V gene end was trimmed by 6 bases and the J gene end by 2 bases; junction bases not matched to a gene: 3. This CDR3 region has 16 residues. Germline-derived CDR1 and CDR2 are MNHEY and SVGEGT. The CDR3 is CASSSGLAGGQETQYF. For the CDR3, the DNA is TGTGCCAGCAGCTCGGGACTAGCGGGAGGGCAAGAGACCCAGTACTTC.

This clonotype was counted a few times. V and J are TRBV28 and TRBJ2-1, with 11 bases aligning to TRBD2. Germline V gene sequence: CDR1 MDHEN, CDR2 SYDVKM. The ends lost 7 bases at V and 1 base at J; junction bases unmatched: 6. The CDR3 sequence is 16 residues long. For the CDR3, the DNA is TGTGCCAGCATCGGGGCTAGCGGGAGGTCCTACAATGAGCAGTTCTTC. Protein: CASIGASGRSYNEQFF.